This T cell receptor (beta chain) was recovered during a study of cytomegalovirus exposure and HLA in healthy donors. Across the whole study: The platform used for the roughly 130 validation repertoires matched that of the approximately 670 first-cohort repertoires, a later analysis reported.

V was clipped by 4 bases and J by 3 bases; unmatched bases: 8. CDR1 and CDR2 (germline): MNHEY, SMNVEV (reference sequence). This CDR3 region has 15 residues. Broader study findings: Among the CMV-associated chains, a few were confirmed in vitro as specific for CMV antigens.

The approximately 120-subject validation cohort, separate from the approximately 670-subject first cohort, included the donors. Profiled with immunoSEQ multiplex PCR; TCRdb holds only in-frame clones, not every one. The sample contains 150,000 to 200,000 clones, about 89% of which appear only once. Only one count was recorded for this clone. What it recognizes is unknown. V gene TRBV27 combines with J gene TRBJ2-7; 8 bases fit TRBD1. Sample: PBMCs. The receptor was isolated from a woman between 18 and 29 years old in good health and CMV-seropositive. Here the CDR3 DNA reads TGTGCCAGCAGTTCTGGGGGGACAGGAGGCTACGAGCAGTACTTC. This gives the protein CASSSGGTGGYEQYF.